This T cell receptor (beta chain) derives from a study of cytomegalovirus exposure and HLA in healthy donors. Turning to the study itself: From 150 million to 200 million T cells, an earlier analysis saw 100 million to 140 million unique TCR beta sequences.

General study points: Within an earlier analysis, most TCR beta V segments proved productive either about 87% or about 30% of the time. Most subjects' HLA-A and HLA-B alleles were reportedly predicted from TCR beta sequences.

Use of 60 Vbeta and 13 Jbeta primers characterized the PCR. Clones were sequenced by immunoSEQ multiplex PCR, and TCRdb holds only the in-frame ones, with some missing. Of over 150,000 clones in the sample, roughly three quarters were seen once. V was trimmed by 1 base and J by 0 bases, leaving 6 bases between them. Germline V gives CDR1 SGHVS, CDR2 FNYEAQ. The CDR3 is 14 residues long. Unrecorded immune exposures were likely, despite nominal health at sampling. Turning to this clone: The antigen is unknown.

The sequence was collected from a male donor in good health and CMV-seropositive. The J gene is TRBJ1-1, the V gene TRBV7-6, with D uncertain. The sample taken for sequencing was PBMCs. CDR3 sequence: CASSLEPMNTEAFF. DNA of the CDR3: TGTGCCAGCAGCTTAGAGCCGATGAACACTGAAGCTTTCTTT.